This T cell receptor (beta chain) emerged from a study of metastatic and nonmetastatic thyroid tumors. Study-level information: Where malignant and benign thyroid patients were concerned, repertoires were compared across blood and tumor or nodule tissue.

In the authors' methods: Across clinicopathological groups, CDR3 differences served as the basis for building a distant-metastasis classifier for papillary thyroid cancer. MiXCR reprocessed the PCR reads for TCRdb. V and J calls and clone size were set by TCRdb, not the authors. The sample records some 34,000 clones, approximately 15% being singletons. Until they underwent thyroid surgery, no patient had received any treatment. The V end lost 11 bases, the J end lost 5 bases, and 11 bases lay between the germline ends. This CDR3 has 11 residues. Germline CDR1 reads SGHAT; CDR2 reads FQNNGV. This clone was detected ten times or more. Its specificity is unknown. Study observations and caveats: A significant increase in TCR beta diversity was reportedly seen in malignant thyroid tumors relative to benign nodules, in blood and tumor.

Material for sequencing was blood. This chain links TRBV11-2 with TRBJ2-3; D possibly uses TRBD1 or TRBD2 (5 bases each). This TCR was recovered from a female donor with papillary thyroid cancer or a benign thyroid nodule (not recorded which). Some clones in this sample may be carry-over from other donors' samples. Here the CDR3 reads CAGGLQDTQYF. CDR3 nucleotide sequence: TGTGCCGGGGGTCTTCAAGATACGCAGTATTTT.